The 12 T cell receptor beta chains given below trace back to one sample, sequenced in a study of regulatory T cells in long-lasting Graves disease. CDR3 regions were amplified by Arm-PCR using iRepertoire HTBI primers to build TCR beta libraries. Each CDR3 protein is one row after TCRdb ran MiXCR on the multiplex PCR reads. The table includes 550,000 or so distinct CDR3 sequences, 12% detected once. The sample's time point: newly diagnosed GD, antithyroid drugs for less than 3 months. Extracted RNA from PBMCs served as the source of the TCR library. The same sample was also studied in work on T cells in Graves' hyperthyroidism and ophthalmopathy.

Source: peripheral blood mononuclear cells (PBMCs), taken at new diagnosis, from a patient treated with antithyroid drugs. The receptor set was obtained from a woman in her 30s with Graves disease.

The V call is TRBV7-2, the J call TRBJ2-7, with a possible D match to TRBD2 (6 bases). Germline assignment: CDR1 SGHTA and CDR2 FQGNSA. Trimming took 5 bases from V and 3 from J, leaving 17 bases between them. The CDR3 contains 15 residues. The CDR3 coding sequence is TGTGCCAGCAGCAGGGACTTTTCAGAATACTACGAGCAGTACTTC. As protein: CASSRDFSEYYEQYF.

Remarks on this clonotype: This could be a read error, since a much larger clone is one nucleotide away. Given the absence of the conserved phenylalanine or tryptophan at the CDR3 end, a read error is likely. This chain connects TRBV6-2 or TRBV6-3 to TRBJ2-5, with 9 bases lining up with TRBD2. This CDR3 is 15 amino acids long. Germline CDR1 reads MNHEY; CDR2 reads SVGEGT. The ends lost 2 bases at V and 0 bases at J; junction bases unmatched: 1. CDR3 nucleotide sequence: TGTGCCAGCAGTTACAGGACTAGCGACCAAGAGACCCAGTACATC. Encoded protein: CASSYRTSDQETQYI.

This clonotype was seen at least ten times. The chain is built from TRBV11-3 and TRBJ2-7; D may be TRBD2 (7 bases). The length of the CDR3 is 12 residues. Germline V gene lookup returns CDR1 SGHNT and CDR2 YENEEA. V was clipped by 5 bases and J by 4 bases, with 9 bases between them. This chain's CDR3 is CASSRGAYEQYF. The CDR3 nucleotides are TGTGCCAGCAGCCGGGGGGCTTACGAGCAGTACTTC.

This rearrangement joins TRBV30 to TRBJ1-5; no definite D call. This CDR3 has 13 amino acids. CDR1 is GTSNPN and CDR2 is SVGIG in the germline V gene (reference sequence). The V and J ends lost 3 bases and 3 bases respectively, with 9 bases between them. Written as DNA, the CDR3 is TGTGCCTGGAGCCGGGCAGACAATCAGCCCCAGCATTTT. Translated, it gives CAWSRADNQPQHF.

This clonotype was detected only a few times. V usage is TRBV6-1 and J usage is TRBJ2-3; possible D gene TRBD2, 5 bases. There are 14 residues in the CDR3. The V end lost 6 bases, the J end lost 2 bases, and 12 bases lay between the germline ends. Germline loops: CDR1 MNHNS, CDR2 SASEGT. The CDR3 DNA is TGTGCCAGCAGGACGGGAAGAACCACAGATACGCAGTATTTT. Protein sequence: CASRTGRTTDTQYF.

This clonotype appeared many times. This rearrangement joins TRBV12-3 or TRBV12-4 to TRBJ1-5; D uncertain. V shed 3 bases and J shed 0 bases, with 12 bases lying between them. The length of the CDR3 is 16 residues. CDR3 protein: CASSFASRLSNQPQHF. CDR3 nucleotide sequence: TGTGCCAGCAGTTTTGCGTCGCGGCTTAGCAATCAGCCCCAGCATTTT.

This clonotype was picked up many times. V is TRBV7-9 and J is TRBJ1-1; a possible D gene is TRBD1 (6 bases). The CDR3 is made up of 17 amino acids. CDR1 is SEHNR, CDR2 FQNEAQ, per germline (reference sequence). V was trimmed by 5 bases and J by 4 bases, leaving 23 bases between them. The CDR3 sequence is CASSRGDTQGGPTEAFF. CDR3 DNA: TGTGCCAGCAGCCGCGGGGACACTCAAGGAGGGCCCACTGAAGCTTTCTTT.

This clonotype was seen at least ten times. The chain links TRBV6-2 or TRBV6-3 to TRBJ1-2; 7 bases agree with TRBD1. The CDR3 is 15 residues long. The trim removed 4 bases at V and 3 bases at J, leaving 8 bases unmatched. The germline V gene encodes CDR1 MNHEY and CDR2 SVGEGT. CDR3 coding DNA: TGTGCCAGCAGTTTACCGGGACAGTTGGACTATGGCTACACCTTC. It is translated as CASSLPGQLDYGYTF.

This clonotype appeared many times. V and J are TRBV20-1 and TRBJ1-1; 7 bases agree with TRBD1. The V gene's germline CDR1 is DFQATT and CDR2 SNEGSKA (reference sequence). The V gene end was trimmed by 1 base and the J gene end by 7 bases; junction bases not matched to a gene: 9. CDR3 length equals 14 residues. CDR3 sequence reads: CSARARGRGREAFF. The CDR3 region has the DNA TGCAGTGCTAGAGCTAGGGGGCGCGGCCGTGAAGCTTTCTTT.

The gene calls are TRBV4-1 and TRBJ2-7; D remains unclear. Trimming took 0 bases from V and 3 from J, leaving 18 bases between them. Germline V lookup: CDR1 MGHRA, CDR2 YSYEKL. This CDR3 has 17 residues. CDR3: CASSQEEQFFAIYEQYF. The CDR3 coding sequence is TGCGCCAGCAGCCAAGAGGAGCAGTTTTTCGCGATCTACGAGCAGTACTTC.

This clonotype came up many times. Germline and junction disagree at one end, which may indicate a read error. This chain uses TRBV5-1 with TRBJ1-5, with 7 nucleotides matching TRBD1. Germline assignment: CDR1 SGHRS and CDR2 YFSETQ. The CDR3 contains 13 residues. The CDR3 nucleotides read TGTGCCAGCTCGACAGGGCCTAATCAGCCCCAGCATTTT. This codes for CASSTGPNQPQHF.

This clonotype has ten or more counts. CDR3 region: CSVGYGQTPFF. In DNA form, the CDR3 reads TGCAGCGTTGGGTACGGCCAAACGCCGTTCTTC. The chain couples TRBV29-1 to TRBJ2-1; D not resolved. Germline CDR1 and CDR2: SQVTM and ANQGSEA. Trimming pared 4 bases from V and 15 bases from J, leaving 16 bases between. This CDR3 is 11 amino acids long.